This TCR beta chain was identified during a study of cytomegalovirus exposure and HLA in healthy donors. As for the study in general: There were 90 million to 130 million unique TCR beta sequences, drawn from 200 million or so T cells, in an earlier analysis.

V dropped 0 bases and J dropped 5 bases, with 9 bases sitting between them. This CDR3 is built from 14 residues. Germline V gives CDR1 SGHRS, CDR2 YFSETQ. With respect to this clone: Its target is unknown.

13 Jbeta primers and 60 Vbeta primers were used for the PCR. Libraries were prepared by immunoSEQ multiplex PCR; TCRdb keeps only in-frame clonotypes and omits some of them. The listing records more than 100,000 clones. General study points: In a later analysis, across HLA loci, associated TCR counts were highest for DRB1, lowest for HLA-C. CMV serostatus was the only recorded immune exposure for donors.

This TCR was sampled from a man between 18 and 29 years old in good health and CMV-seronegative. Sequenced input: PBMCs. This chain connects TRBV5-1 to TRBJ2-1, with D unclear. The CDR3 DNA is TGCGCCAGCAGCTTGGGAGGCGAGAACAATGAGCAGTTCTTC. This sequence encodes CASSLGGENNEQFF.